The rows below give T cell receptor beta chains drawn from one sample of a study of cytomegalovirus exposure and HLA in healthy donors. The method was immunoSEQ multiplex PCR; TCRdb's version includes in-frame clones alone and lacks a portion of them. The sample contains 150,000 or so clones, roughly 75% of which appear only once. Sequenced: PBMCs. Receptors were obtained from a woman aged 40-49 years in good health and CMV-seropositive. CDR3s include the opening cysteine and the closing phenylalanine or tryptophan. Fields, in order: D gene, J gene, V gene, clone size, CDR3 protein, CDR3 DNA. D genes are given only for firm matches. Size is stated for part of the rows, as once, few or many counts, or as a class when the clone is expanded.

. TRBJ2-2 TRBV19 few CASSPMGSPGELFF TGTGCCAGTAGCCCCATGGGGAGCCCCGGGGAGCTGTTTTTT
. TRBJ2-7 TRBV2 . CASMDSYEQYF TGTGCCAGCATGGACAGCTACGAGCAGTACTTC
TRBD2 TRBJ2-7 TRBV7-7 . CASSPITSGNLYF TGTGCTAGCAGCCCCATTACTAGCGGGAACTTGTACTTC
. TRBJ1-2 TRBV15 . CATSAPGASPAGYGYTF TGTGCCACCAGCGCCCCCGGGGCCTCCCCAGCGGGGTATGGCTACACCTTC
TRBD2 TRBJ2-7 TRBV11-2 . CASSSIGASGFPYEQYF TGTGCCAGCAGCTCCATCGGGGCTAGCGGTTTCCCCTACGAGCAGTACTTC
. TRBJ1-1 TRBV7-9 . CASSLQGRDTEAFF TGTGCCAGCAGCTTACAGGGGCGGGACACTGAAGCTTTCTTT
TRBD1 TRBJ2-1 TRBV5-4 few CASSLYRGDEQFF TGTGCCAGCAGCTTGTACAGGGGGGATGAGCAGTTCTTC
. TRBJ1-3 TRBV7-9 . CASSLSGNTIYF TGTGCCAGCAGTCTCTCTGGAAACACCATATATTTT
. TRBJ1-2 TRBV28 . CASSLNRQAVPGGYTF TGTGCCAGCAGTTTAAACCGACAGGCAGTACCGGGTGGCTACACCTTC
TRBD1 TRBJ2-5 TRBV6-6 . CASSLTGGQETQYF TGTGCCAGCAGTCTAACAGGGGGCCAAGAGACCCAGTACTTC